Sequencing of this T cell receptor (beta chain) was carried out in a study of blood T cells in healthy people across ages. Every donor contributed about 10 milliliters of peripheral blood by blood draw. The germline gives CDR1 MNHEY, CDR2 SVGEGT. CDR3 length: 13 amino acids. A J-beta primer mix and a sample-barcoded 5' primer were used in a second PCR of roughly 6 to 11 cycles. Each CDR3 protein is one row after TCRdb ran MiXCR on the 5' RACE reads. The sample lists around 800,000 distinct CDR3 sequences, 40% to 50% occurring once. This clonotype was detected a few times. Its target is not known. Study-wide results and caveats: Researchers judged that diversity estimates from one million T cells fell short of true values. Higher naive T cell percentage went strongly together with higher TCR beta diversity.

The TCR comes from a man in his fifties or sixties in good health. V gene TRBV6-2 or TRBV6-3 combines with J gene TRBJ2-5, with D unresolved. Judging by the DNA end, TRBJ2-7 fits better; the J call may be wrong. The sequenced sample was blood. CDR3 nucleotide sequence: TGTGCCAGCAGTTCTCTCGTACTTGGCGAGCAGTACTTC. Its translation is CASSSLVLGEQYF.